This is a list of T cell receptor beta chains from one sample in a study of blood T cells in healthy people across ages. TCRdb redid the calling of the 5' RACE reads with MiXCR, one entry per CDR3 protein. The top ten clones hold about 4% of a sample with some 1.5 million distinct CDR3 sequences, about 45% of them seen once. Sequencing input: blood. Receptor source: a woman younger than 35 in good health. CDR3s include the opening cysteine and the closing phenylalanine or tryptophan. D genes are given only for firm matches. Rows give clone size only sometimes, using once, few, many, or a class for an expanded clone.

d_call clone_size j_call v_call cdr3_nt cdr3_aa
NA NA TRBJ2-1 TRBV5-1 TGCGCCAGCGACCAGGGCACGGGGTACAATGAGCAGTTCTTC CASDQGTGYNEQFF
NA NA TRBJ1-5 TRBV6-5 TGTGCCACCAGTTTAGAGGTCAATCAGCCCCAGCATTTT CATSLEVNQPQHF
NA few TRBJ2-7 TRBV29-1 TGCAGCGTTGGGGGACAACGTACCTACGAGCAGTACTTC CSVGGQRTYEQYF
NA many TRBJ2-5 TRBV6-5 TGTGCCAGCAGCCGAGGTGATCAAGAGACCCAGTACTTC CASSRGDQETQYF
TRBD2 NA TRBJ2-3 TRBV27 TGTGCCAGCAGTCTGTCAGGGGTAGCGGGAGGCACGGATACGCAGTATTTT CASSLSGVAGGTDTQYF
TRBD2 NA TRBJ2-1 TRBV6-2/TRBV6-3 TGTGCCATAACCTCCGGGACTAGCGGGAGCGGGGCCCAGTTCTTC CAITSGTSGSGAQFF
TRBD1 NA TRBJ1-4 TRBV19 TGTGCCAGTAGTATTCTCGGGACAGGGGGTCAAAAACTGTTTTTT CASSILGTGGQKLFF
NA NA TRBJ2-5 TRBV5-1 TGCGCCAGCAGCTCTGGTGGAGCGGAGCAAGAGACCCAGTACTTC CASSSGGAEQETQYF
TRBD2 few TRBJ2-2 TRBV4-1 TGCGCCAGCAGTCGGACTAGCGGGATCACCGGGGAGCTGTTTTTT CASSRTSGITGELFF
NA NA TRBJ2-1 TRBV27 TGTGCCAGCCGGGGGCGTACTTACGGCAACAATGAGCAGTTCTTC CASRGRTYGNNEQFF
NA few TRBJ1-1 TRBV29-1 TGCAGCGCGTATGACGCTGAAGCTTTCTTT CSAYDAEAFF
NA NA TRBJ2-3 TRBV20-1 TGCAGTGCTAGTACCGGGGGCAGCACAGATACGCAGTATTTT CSASTGGSTDTQYF
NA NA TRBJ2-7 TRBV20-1 TGCAGTGCCCCGAGGCCCGCAGGGGTCAATGAGCAGTACTTC CSAPRPAGVNEQYF
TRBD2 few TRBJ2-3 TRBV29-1 TGCAGCTTATACCTACCTCAGCGGGGTCTGGCAGATACGCAGTATTTT CSLYLPQRGLADTQYF
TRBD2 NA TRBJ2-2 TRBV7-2 TGTGCCAGCAGCTTAGTACGGGCGGGGGGTTTGTTAAACACCGGGGAGCTGTTTTTT CASSLVRAGGLLNTGELFF
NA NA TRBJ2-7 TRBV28 TGTGCCAGCAGTTTACGGGGCCTCCTCTCCTACGAGCAGTACTTC CASSLRGLLSYEQYF
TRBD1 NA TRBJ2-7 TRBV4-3 TGCGCCAGCAGCCAAGATGGTCGGACAGGGCTATACGAGCAGTACTTC CASSQDGRTGLYEQYF
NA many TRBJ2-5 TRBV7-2 TGTGCCAGCAGCTTTTTAGGTGGGGAGACCCAGTACTTC CASSFLGGETQYF
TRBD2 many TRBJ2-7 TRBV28 TGTGCCAGCAGCCCTAGCGGGAGATACGAGCAGTACTTC CASSPSGRYEQYF
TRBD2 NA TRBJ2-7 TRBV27 TGTGCCAGCAGAGCGGCGGGAGGTCCCTACAATGAGCAGTACTTC CASRAAGGPYNEQYF
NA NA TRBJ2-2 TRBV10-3 TGTGCCATCAGTGGGGACATGACCGGGGAGCTGTTTTTT CAISGDMTGELFF
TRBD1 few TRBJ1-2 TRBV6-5 TGTGCCAGCAGTTACCTCGGACAGGGCCCCCGCTATGGCTACACCTTC CASSYLGQGPRYGYTF
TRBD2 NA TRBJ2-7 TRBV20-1 TGCAGTGCCCCGGGACTAGCGAACTCCTACGAGCAGTACTTC CSAPGLANSYEQYF
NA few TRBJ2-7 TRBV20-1 TGCAGTGCTAGTTGGGGAGGCGAGCAGTACTTC CSASWGGEQYF
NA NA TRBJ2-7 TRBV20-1 TGCAGTGCTAGAGATCAGGTTTATTACGAGCAGTACTTC CSARDQVYYEQYF
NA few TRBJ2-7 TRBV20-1 TGCAGTGCTAGAGCGGAAACCTCCTACGAGCAGTACTTC CSARAETSYEQYF
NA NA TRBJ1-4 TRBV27 TGTGCCAGCGGCCTGAAGAAGAGGGGTAGAGAAAAACTGTTTTTT CASGLKKRGREKLFF
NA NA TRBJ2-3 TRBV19 TGTGCCAGTAGTATGCCGGTGCGAGCGCGCGCTAGCACAGATACGCAGTATTTT CASSMPVRARASTDTQYF
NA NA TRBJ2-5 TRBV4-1 TGCGCCAGCAGCCATCAGGGTCAAGAGACCCAGTACTTC CASSHQGQETQYF
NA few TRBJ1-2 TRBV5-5 TGTGCCAGCAGCTTTGTCGGGAGTAACTATGGCTACACCTTC CASSFVGSNYGYTF
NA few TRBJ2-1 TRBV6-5 TGTGCCAGCAGTTTACCGGGAGACAATGAGCAGTTCTTC CASSLPGDNEQFF
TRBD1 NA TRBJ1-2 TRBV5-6 TGTGCCAGCAGCATGGGCAGCGGGACAGGGCTTAACTATGGCTACACCTTC CASSMGSGTGLNYGYTF
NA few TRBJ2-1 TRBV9 TGTGCCAGCAGCGTAGAGGCCGACAATGAGCAGTTCTTC CASSVEADNEQFF
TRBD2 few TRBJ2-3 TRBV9 TGTGCCAGCAGCGTAGCAGCGGGAGGGGGGACAGATACGCAGTATTTT CASSVAAGGGTDTQYF
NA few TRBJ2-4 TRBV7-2 TGTGCCAGCAGCTTCGCAGGGCCTAAAAACATTCAGTACTTC CASSFAGPKNIQYF
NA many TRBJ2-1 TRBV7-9 TGTGCCAGCAGCCTGCTCGAACACAGGGCTAATGAGCAGTTCTTC CASSLLEHRANEQFF
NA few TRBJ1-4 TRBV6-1 TGTGCCAGCAGCCAGGGACACCTGGCAACTAATGAAAAACTGTTTTTT CASSQGHLATNEKLFF
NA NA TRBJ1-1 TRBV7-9 TGTGCCAGCAGCTTATATGGTAAGAACACTGAAGCTTTCTTT CASSLYGKNTEAFF
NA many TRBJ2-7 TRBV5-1 TGTGCCAGCAGCCCGGACTTGGCCTACGAGCAGTACTTC CASSPDLAYEQYF
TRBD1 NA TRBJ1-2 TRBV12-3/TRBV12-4 TGTGCCAGCAGCTCCATGGACAGGGATGGCTACACCTTC CASSSMDRDGYTF
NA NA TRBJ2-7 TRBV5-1 TGCGCCAGCAGCTTGTTGAAATTTGGGTCCGATGGCGTCTACGAGCAGTACTTC CASSLLKFGSDGVYEQYF